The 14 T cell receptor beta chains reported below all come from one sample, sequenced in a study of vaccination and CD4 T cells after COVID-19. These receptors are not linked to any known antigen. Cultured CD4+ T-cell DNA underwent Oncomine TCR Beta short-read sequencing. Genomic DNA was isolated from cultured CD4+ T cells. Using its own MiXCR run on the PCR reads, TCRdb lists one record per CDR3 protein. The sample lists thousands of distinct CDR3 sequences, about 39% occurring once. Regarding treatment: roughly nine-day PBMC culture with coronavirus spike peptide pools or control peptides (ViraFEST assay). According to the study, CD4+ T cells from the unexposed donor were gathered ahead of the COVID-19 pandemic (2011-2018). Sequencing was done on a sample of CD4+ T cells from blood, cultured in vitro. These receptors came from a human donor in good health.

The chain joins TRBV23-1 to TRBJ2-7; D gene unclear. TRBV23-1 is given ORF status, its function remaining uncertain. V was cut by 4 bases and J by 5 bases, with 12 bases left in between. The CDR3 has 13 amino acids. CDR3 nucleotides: TGCGCCAGCAGTCGGGCCCAGTACCACGAGCAGTACTTC. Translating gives CASSRAQYHEQYF.

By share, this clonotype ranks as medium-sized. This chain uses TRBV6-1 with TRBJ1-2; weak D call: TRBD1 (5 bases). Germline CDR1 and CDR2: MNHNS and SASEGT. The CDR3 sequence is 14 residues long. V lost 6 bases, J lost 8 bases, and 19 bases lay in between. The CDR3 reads CASSLGAGDGGYTF. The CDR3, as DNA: TGTGCCAGCAGCCTCGGTGCCGGGGACGGGGGCTACACCTTC.

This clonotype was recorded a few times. This CDR3 reads CASSVVAGGPETQYF. The CDR3 DNA reads TGCGCCAGCAGTGTGGTAGCGGGAGGGCCAGAGACCCAGTACTTC. This chain connects TRBV5-1 to TRBJ2-5; 11 nucleotides line up with TRBD2. Per the germline V gene, CDR1 is SGHRS and CDR2 is YFSETQ. The V and J ends lost 5 bases and 4 bases, in that order; junction bases with no gene match: 7. This CDR3 has 15 residues.

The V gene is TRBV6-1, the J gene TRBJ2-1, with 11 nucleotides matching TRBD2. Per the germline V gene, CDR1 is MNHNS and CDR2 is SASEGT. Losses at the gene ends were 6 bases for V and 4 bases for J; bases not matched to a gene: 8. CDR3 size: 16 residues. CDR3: CASRGQTSGGYNEQFF. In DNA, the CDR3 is TGTGCCAGCAGGGGTCAAACTAGCGGGGGTTACAATGAGCAGTTCTTC.

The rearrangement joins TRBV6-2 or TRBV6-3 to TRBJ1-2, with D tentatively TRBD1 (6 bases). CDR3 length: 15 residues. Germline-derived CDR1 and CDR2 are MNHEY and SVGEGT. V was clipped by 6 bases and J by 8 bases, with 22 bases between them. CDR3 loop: CASRMTGTGYRGYTF. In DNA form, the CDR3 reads TGTGCCAGCAGGATGACGGGAACAGGGTATCGCGGCTACACCTTC.

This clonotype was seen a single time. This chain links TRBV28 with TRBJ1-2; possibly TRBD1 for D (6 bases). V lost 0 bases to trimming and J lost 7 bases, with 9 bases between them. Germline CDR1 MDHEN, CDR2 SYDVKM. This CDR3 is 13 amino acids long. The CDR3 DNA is TGTGCCAGCAGTTTATGGAGGGGGTTTGGCTACACCTTC. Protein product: CASSLWRGFGYTF.

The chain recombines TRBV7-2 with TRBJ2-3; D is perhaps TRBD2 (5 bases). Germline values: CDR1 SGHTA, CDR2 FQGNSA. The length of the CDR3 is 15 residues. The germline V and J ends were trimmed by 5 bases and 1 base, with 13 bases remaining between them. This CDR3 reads CASSPGTRGTDTQYF. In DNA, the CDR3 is TGTGCCAGCAGCCCCGGAACGAGGGGCACAGATACGCAGTATTTT.

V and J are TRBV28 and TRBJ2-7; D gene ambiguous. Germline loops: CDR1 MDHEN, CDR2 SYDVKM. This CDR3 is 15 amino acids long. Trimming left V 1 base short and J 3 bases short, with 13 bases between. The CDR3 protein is CASSLLSKSFYEQYF. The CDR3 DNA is TGTGCCAGCAGTTTATTAAGTAAATCGTTCTACGAGCAGTACTTC. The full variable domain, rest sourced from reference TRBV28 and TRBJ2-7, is DVKVTQSSRYLVKRTGEKVFLECVQDMDHENMFWYRQDPGLGLRLIYFSYDVKMKEKGDIPEGYSVSREKKERFSLILESASTNQTSMYLCASSLLSKSFYEQYFGPGTRLTVT.

For the CDR3, the DNA is TGTGCCAGCAGTTTAGGACAGGGGGACGGTCAGCCCCAGCATTTT. This gives the protein CASSLGQGDGQPQHF. The chain uses TRBV28 and TRBJ1-5, with TRBD1 matching over 10 bases. The germline V gene has CDR1 MDHEN and CDR2 SYDVKM. This CDR3 comprises 15 residues. Germline trimming cut 2 bases from V and 6 bases from J; bases unmatched to any gene: 4.

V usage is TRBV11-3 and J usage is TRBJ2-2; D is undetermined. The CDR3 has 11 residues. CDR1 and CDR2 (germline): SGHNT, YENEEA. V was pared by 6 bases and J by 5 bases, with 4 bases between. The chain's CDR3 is CASSRTGELFF. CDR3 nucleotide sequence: TGTGCCAGCAGTCGTACCGGGGAGCTGTTTTTT.

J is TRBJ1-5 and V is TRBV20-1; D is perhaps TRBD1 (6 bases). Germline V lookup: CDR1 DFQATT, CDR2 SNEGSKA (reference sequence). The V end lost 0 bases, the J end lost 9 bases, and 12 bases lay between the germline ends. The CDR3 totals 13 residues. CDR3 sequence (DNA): TGCAGTGCTAGAGAAACAGGGCCCACGCCCCAGCATTTT. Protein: CSARETGPTPQHF.

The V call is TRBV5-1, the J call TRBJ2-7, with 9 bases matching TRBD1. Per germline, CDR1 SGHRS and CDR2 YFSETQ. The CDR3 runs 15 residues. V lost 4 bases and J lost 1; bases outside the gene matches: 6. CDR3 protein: CASSTTGGHSYEQYF. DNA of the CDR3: TGCGCCAGCAGCACAACAGGGGGCCATTCCTACGAGCAGTACTTC.

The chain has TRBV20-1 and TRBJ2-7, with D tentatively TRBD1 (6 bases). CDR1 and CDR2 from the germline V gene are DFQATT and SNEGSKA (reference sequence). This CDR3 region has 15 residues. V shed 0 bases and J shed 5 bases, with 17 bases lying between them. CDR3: CSARDQGRGRNEQYF. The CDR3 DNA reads TGCAGTGCTAGAGACCAGGGCAGGGGAAGAAACGAGCAGTACTTC.

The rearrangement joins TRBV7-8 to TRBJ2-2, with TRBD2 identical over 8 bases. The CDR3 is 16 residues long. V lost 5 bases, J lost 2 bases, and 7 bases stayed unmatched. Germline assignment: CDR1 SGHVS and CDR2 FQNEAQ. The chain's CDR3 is CASSLSGGVNTGELFF. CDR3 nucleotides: TGTGCCAGCAGCCTCTCCGGGGGGGTTAACACCGGGGAGCTGTTTTTT. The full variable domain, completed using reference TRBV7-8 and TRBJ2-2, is GAGVSQSPRYKVAKRGQDVALRCDPISGHVSLFWYQQALGQGPEFLTYFQNEAQLDKSGLPSDRFFAERPEGSVSTLKIQRTQQEDSAVYLCASSLSGGVNTGELFFGEGSRLTVL.